The 31 T cell receptor beta chains in this list originate from one sample, sequenced in a study of human T cells and chemical hapten exposure. TCRdb called the RACE reads again in MiXCR, with one record for every CDR3 protein. The table has over 80,000 distinct CDR3 sequences, under 13% seen once; the top ten hold about 1%. The time point was: patch test 3, about 24 weeks after DPC sensitization. Treatment meaning: therapeutic diphenylcyclopropenone sensitization with weekly scalp DPC. Sequenced here: whole blood, sampled in connection with sensitization to the hapten diphenylcyclopropenone (DPC). The receptors were gathered from a woman under 40 with alopecia areata. Some clones in this sample may be carry-over from other donors' samples.

This clonotype was found a few times. The chain has TRBV20-1 and TRBJ2-3; D gene ambiguous. The V gene's germline CDR1 is DFQATT and CDR2 SNEGSKA (reference sequence). The ends were cut back, 3 bases at V and 5 bases at J, with 3 bases in the middle. This CDR3 has 10 amino acids. The CDR3 loop reads CSARGDTQYF. The CDR3 DNA is TGCAGTGCTAGGGGAGATACGCAGTATTTT.

This clonotype was seen many times. The chain is built from TRBV2 and TRBJ2-3; no reliable D call. This CDR3 has 16 amino acids. Germline values: CDR1 SNHLY, CDR2 FYNNEI. V shed 6 bases and J shed 7 bases, with 23 bases lying between them. The CDR3 protein is CASSANHPTAVHTQYF. The CDR3, as DNA: TGTGCCAGCAGCGCAAACCACCCCACGGCTGTACATACGCAGTATTTT. Variable domain in full (rest from reference TRBV2 and TRBJ2-3): EPEVTQTPSHQVTQMGQEVILRCVPISNHLYFYWYRQILGQKVEFLVSFYNNEISEKSEIFDDQFSVERPDGSNFTLKIRSTKLEDSAMYFCASSANHPTAVHTQYFGPGTRLTVL.

This clonotype has ten or more counts. This chain links TRBV6-5 with TRBJ1-3; D is undetermined. CDR1 is MNHEY and CDR2 is SVGAGI in the germline V gene. The CDR3 runs 14 residues. V was pared by 5 bases and J by 1 base, with 9 bases between. CDR3: CASSRKLSGNTIYF. Here the CDR3 DNA reads TGTGCCAGCAGTCGCAAGTTGTCTGGAAACACCATATATTTT.

The rearrangement uses TRBV10-3 and TRBJ1-4; D unresolved. V was pared by 10 bases and J by 0 bases, with 12 bases between. CDR3 size: 14 residues. CDR1 is ENHRY, CDR2 SYGVKD, per germline. The CDR3 coding sequence is TGTGCCACAAGGACTGAAGCAACTAATGAAAAACTGTTTTTT. Its translation: CATRTEATNEKLFF.

Only a few counts were recorded for this clonotype. The V gene is TRBV4-2, the J gene TRBJ2-6; D is ambiguous. This CDR3 contains 17 residues. V was pared by 1 base and J by 1 base, with 11 bases between. Germline V gene data show CDR1 as LGHNA and CDR2 as YNFKEQ. The CDR3 coding sequence is TGTGCCAGCAGCCAAGCCTCTGATCTTTCTGGGGCCAACGTCCTGACTTTC. Translation: CASSQASDLSGANVLTF.

This clonotype came up many times. The chain combines TRBV12-3 or TRBV12-4 with TRBJ1-1, with D maybe TRBD1 (5 bases). This CDR3 region has 14 residues. Trimming cost V 6 bases and J 1 base, with 12 bases left between them. For the CDR3, the DNA is TGTGCCAGCAGCCCGGGACTCACGAACACTGAAGCTTTCTTT. Translated: CASSPGLTNTEAFF.

This clonotype was observed at least ten times. V and J are TRBV4-3 and TRBJ2-3; D is perhaps TRBD2 (5 bases). The CDR3 is 18 residues long. Trimming took 1 base from V and 0 from J, leaving 17 bases between them. CDR1 and CDR2 (germline): LGHNA, YSLEER. The CDR3 sequence is CASSQGSERRTSTDTQYF. In nucleotides, the CDR3 is TGCGCCAGCAGCCAAGGCTCCGAGCGGCGGACTAGCACAGATACGCAGTATTTT.

This clonotype occurred a few times. This chain joins TRBV12-3 or TRBV12-4 and TRBJ2-3; 7 positions match TRBD2. V lost 10 bases to trimming and J lost 5 bases; unmatched junction nucleotides: 12. CDR3 length: 14 residues. The CDR3: CATQPQQRGDTQYF. The CDR3, as DNA: TGTGCCACCCAACCTCAACAGCGGGGAGATACGCAGTATTTT.

This clonotype was counted ten times or more. The chain combines TRBV5-1 with TRBJ2-7; 7 nucleotides agree with TRBD1. Germline V gives CDR1 SGHRS, CDR2 YFSETQ. The V segment lost 3 bases and the J segment 0 bases; nucleotides outside the gene matches: 9. There are 16 residues in the CDR3. The CDR3: CASSSGDSNRSYEQYV. The DNA for the CDR3 is TGCGCCAGCAGCTCCGGGGACAGTAATCGCTCCTACGAGCAGTACGTC.

This clonotype was detected many times. The CDR3 nucleotides read TGTGCCAGCAGTTACGGGGTGAGCAGTGAGCAGTTCTTC. It specifies CASSYGVSSEQFF. The chain combines TRBV6-2 or TRBV6-3 with TRBJ2-1; D remains ambiguous. Looked up from germline, CDR1 is MNHEY and CDR2 is SVGEGT. V shed 2 bases and J shed 9 bases, with 11 bases lying between them. The CDR3 contains 13 residues.

The V gene is TRBV28, the J gene TRBJ1-3; D gene unclear. The CDR3 is 14 residues long. Germline loops: CDR1 MDHEN, CDR2 SYDVKM. Deletions cut 7 bases from V and 0 bases from J, with 10 bases between. This chain's CDR3 is CASIDGSSGNTIYF. As DNA, the CDR3 is TGTGCCAGCATAGACGGTAGCTCTGGAAACACCATATATTTT.

This clonotype turned up a few times. The chain combines TRBV18 with TRBJ1-4; D unclear. The length of the CDR3 is 16 residues. Germline lookup yields CDR1 KGHSH and CDR2 LQKENI. V shed 3 bases and J shed 8 bases, with 19 bases lying between them. The CDR3 sequence: CASSPTTRYGFEKLFF. CDR3 in DNA: TGTGCCAGCTCACCCACTACGCGGTACGGTTTCGAAAAACTGTTTTTT.

The chain combines TRBV5-1 with TRBJ1-5; weak D call: TRBD1 (6 bases). Between the trimmed V and J ends, which lost 4 bases and 1 base, there was a span of 12 bases. Germline values: CDR1 SGHRS, CDR2 YFSETQ. The CDR3 has 15 residues. This CDR3 is CASSEGQVSNQPQHF. CDR3 DNA sequence: TGCGCCAGCAGCGAGGGACAAGTGAGCAATCAGCCCCAGCATTTT.

Ten or more counts support this clonotype. V gene TRBV20-1 combines with J gene TRBJ1-1; D remains unclear. The CDR3 contains 13 residues. Germline V CDR1 and CDR2: DFQATT, SNEGSKA (reference sequence). V shed 5 bases and J shed 4 bases, with 14 bases lying between them. The CDR3 is CSADGRPTTEAFF. The CDR3 DNA reads as TGCAGTGCTGATGGACGCCCGACCACTGAAGCTTTCTTT.

The chain links TRBV19 to TRBJ2-3; D is perhaps TRBD2 (6 bases). CDR3 length equals 16 residues. Per the germline V gene, CDR1 is LNHDA and CDR2 is SQIVND (reference sequence). V lost 3 bases and J lost 6, with 19 bases in between. The CDR3: CASSIPIAEQPDTQYF. CDR3 nucleotides: TGTGCCAGTAGTATTCCGATAGCGGAGCAACCCGATACGCAGTATTTT.

This clonotype was recorded at least ten times. The genes are TRBV20-1 and TRBJ2-1; 7 bases line up with TRBD1. V shed 7 bases, J shed 3 bases, and the junction held 9 bases outside the gene matches. CDR1 and CDR2 (germline): DFQATT, SNEGSKA (reference sequence). This CDR3 is 14 amino acids long. The CDR3 DNA reads as TGCAGTGTCCCGAGGGGGCTACTCTACAATGAGCAGTTCTTC. This codes for CSVPRGLLYNEQFF.

A few counts support this clonotype. The rearrangement joins TRBV11-2 to TRBJ2-3; 9 positions match TRBD2. The CDR3 spans 16 residues. Germline trimming cut 5 bases from V and 9 bases from J; bases unmatched to any gene: 15. Germline lookup yields CDR1 SGHAT and CDR2 FQNNGV. DNA of the CDR3: TGTGCCAGCAGCCCGAACCCGGGTCTAGCGGGGAGAACGCAGTATTTT. Translation: CASSPNPGLAGRTQYF.

This clonotype was recorded many times. The chain recombines TRBV28 with TRBJ2-7; D not certain. V lost 6 bases and J 7 bases, leaving 19 bases between the germline ends. The CDR3 contains 14 residues. Germline loops: CDR1 MDHEN, CDR2 SYDVKM. In nucleotides, the CDR3 is TGTGCCAGCAGCCCGAAGGGATGGGCGTTGGAGCAGTACGTC. Translation: CASSPKGWALEQYV.

This clonotype was counted ten times or more. This chain uses TRBV7-2 with TRBJ1-6, with TRBD1 matching over 9 bases. This CDR3 region has 15 residues. Trimming removed 1 base from V and 7 bases from J; junction bases left unmatched: 2. The germline V gene has CDR1 SGHTA and CDR2 FQGNSA. The CDR3 region has the DNA TGTGCCAGCAGCTTAGTTGGGACAGGGAATTCACCCCTCCACTTT. This gives the protein CASSLVGTGNSPLHF.

The CDR3 is CASKHSGGTGATEAFF. The CDR3 DNA follows: TGTGCCAGCAAACACAGTGGGGGCACGGGGGCCACTGAAGCTTTCTTT. The chain has TRBV11-2 and TRBJ1-1; maybe TRBD1 (6 bases). The length of the CDR3 is 16 residues. Looked up from germline, CDR1 is SGHAT and CDR2 is FQNNGV. Deletions cut 7 bases from V and 4 bases from J, with 22 bases between. Variable domain in full (rest from reference TRBV11-2 and TRBJ1-1): EAGVAQSPRYKIIEKRQSVAFWCNPISGHATLYWYQQILGQGPKLLIQFQNNGVVDDSQLPKDRFSAERLKGVDSTLKIQPAKLEDSAVYLCASKHSGGTGATEAFFGQGTRLTVV.

This clonotype was counted between two and nine times. The chain couples TRBV13 to TRBJ2-5, with unresolved D. V lost 3 bases and J lost 5, with 7 bases in between. The length of the CDR3 is 12 residues. Germline CDR1 reads PRHDT; CDR2 reads FYEKMQ (reference sequence). The CDR3 nucleotides read TGTGCCAGCAGCTTCCGTTCGGAGACCCAGTACTTC. This translates into CASSFRSETQYF.

Ten or more counts support this clonotype. The chain couples TRBV6-5 to TRBJ2-3, with a weak D call TRBD2 (5 bases). Trimming took 0 bases from V and 6 from J, leaving 13 bases between them. The CDR3 consists of 15 residues. CDR1 is MNHEY and CDR2 is SVGAGI in the germline V gene. CDR3 sequence: CASSYSKAAYDTQYF. The CDR3 DNA follows: TGTGCCAGCAGTTACTCGAAAGCGGCCTACGATACGCAGTATTTT.

This clonotype was picked up many times. V and J are TRBV4-2 and TRBJ2-3, with D perhaps TRBD2 (6 bases). This CDR3 has 14 residues. V was clipped by 3 bases and J by 0 bases, with 7 bases between them. Germline-derived CDR1 and CDR2 are LGHNA and YNFKEQ. The CDR3 DNA follows: TGTGCCAGCAGCCAGGGGACTAGCACAGATACGCAGTATTTT. It is translated as CASSQGTSTDTQYF.

The CDR3 sequence: CASTRGTGTDTQYF. CDR3 in DNA: TGTGCCAGCACCCGAGGGACTGGCACAGATACGCAGTATTTT. This chain connects TRBV6-5 to TRBJ2-3; D perhaps matches TRBD2 (6 bases). This CDR3 region has 14 residues. Trimming stripped 7 bases from V and 1 base from J, with 12 bases between. Germline V gene lookup returns CDR1 MNHEY and CDR2 SVGAGI.

This CDR3 is CAWSFDSSYNEQFF. Here the CDR3 DNA reads TGTGCCTGGAGTTTCGATAGCTCCTACAATGAGCAGTTCTTC. The chain combines TRBV30 with TRBJ2-1; D call uncertain. Germline V gene lookup returns CDR1 GTSNPN and CDR2 SVGIG (reference sequence). The CDR3 is made up of 14 amino acids. Trimming took 2 bases from V and 0 from J, leaving 8 bases between them.

This clonotype occurred once. A clone one base away is much larger, so this may be a read error. The rearrangement uses TRBV28 and TRBJ2-3, with TRBD2 identical over 13 bases. The CDR3 sequence is 14 residues long. CDR1 is MDHEN, CDR2 SYDVKM, per germline. CDR3 loop: CVSSTSGGRDTQYF. The DNA for the CDR3 is TGTGTCAGCTCGACTAGCGGGGGGAGGGATACGCAGTATTTT. Based on the CDR3 plus reference TRBV28 and TRBJ2-3, the full variable domain is DVKVTQSSRYLVKRTGEKVFLECVQDMDHENMFWYRQDPGLGLRLIYFSYDVKMKEKGDIPEGYSVSREKKERFSLILESASTNQTSMYLCVSSTSGGRDTQYFGPGTRLTVL.

This clonotype showed up many times. The rearrangement links TRBV6-1 to TRBJ2-6; no reliable D call. Trimming took 4 bases from V and 1 from J, leaving 5 bases between them. The CDR3 contains 14 residues. The V gene's germline CDR1 is MNHNS and CDR2 SASEGT. In DNA form, the CDR3 reads TGTGCCAGCAGTGCAGAGTCTGGGGCCAACGTCCTGACTTTC. Translation gives CASSAESGANVLTF.

This clonotype was seen a handful of times. The genes are TRBV28 and TRBJ2-1; no firm D call. The CDR3 has 13 residues. Germline CDR1 reads MDHEN; CDR2 reads SYDVKM. The germline V and J ends were trimmed by 6 bases and 7 bases, with 13 bases remaining between them. CDR3 in amino acids: CASRTGLGNEQFF. As DNA, the CDR3 is TGTGCCAGCAGGACGGGTTTGGGGAATGAGCAGTTCTTC.

This clonotype was seen many times. The chain couples TRBV11-2 to TRBJ2-4; tentatively, D is TRBD1 or TRBD2 (6 bases each). The CDR3 length is 17 residues. Germline V gene data show CDR1 as SGHAT and CDR2 as FQNNGV. The germline V and J ends were trimmed by 5 bases and 0 bases, with 17 bases remaining between them. CDR3 sequence reads: CASSPRLEGVAKNIQYF. The CDR3 DNA follows: TGTGCCAGCAGCCCGAGACTGGAGGGGGTAGCCAAAAACATTCAGTACTTC.

In this sample, this clonotype turned up a few times. V and J are TRBV24-1 and TRBJ2-1, with a weak D call TRBD2 (5 bases). The CDR3 consists of 12 residues. V was cut by 2 bases and J by 8 bases, with 6 bases left in between. Germline V lookup: CDR1 KGHDR, CDR2 SFDVKD. CDR3 bases: TGTGCCACCAGTGATTACGGGGATGAGCAGTTCTTC. Encoded protein: CATSDYGDEQFF.

This clonotype was picked up many times. V gene TRBV20-1 combines with J gene TRBJ1-1; D may be TRBD1 (6 bases). The CDR3 is 15 residues long. Per the germline V gene, CDR1 is DFQATT and CDR2 is SNEGSKA (reference sequence). V was pared by 3 bases and J by 0 bases, with 14 bases between. Here the CDR3 reads CSASPAGALNTEAFF. The CDR3 nucleotides are TGCAGTGCTAGCCCGGCAGGGGCTCTGAACACTGAAGCTTTCTTT.